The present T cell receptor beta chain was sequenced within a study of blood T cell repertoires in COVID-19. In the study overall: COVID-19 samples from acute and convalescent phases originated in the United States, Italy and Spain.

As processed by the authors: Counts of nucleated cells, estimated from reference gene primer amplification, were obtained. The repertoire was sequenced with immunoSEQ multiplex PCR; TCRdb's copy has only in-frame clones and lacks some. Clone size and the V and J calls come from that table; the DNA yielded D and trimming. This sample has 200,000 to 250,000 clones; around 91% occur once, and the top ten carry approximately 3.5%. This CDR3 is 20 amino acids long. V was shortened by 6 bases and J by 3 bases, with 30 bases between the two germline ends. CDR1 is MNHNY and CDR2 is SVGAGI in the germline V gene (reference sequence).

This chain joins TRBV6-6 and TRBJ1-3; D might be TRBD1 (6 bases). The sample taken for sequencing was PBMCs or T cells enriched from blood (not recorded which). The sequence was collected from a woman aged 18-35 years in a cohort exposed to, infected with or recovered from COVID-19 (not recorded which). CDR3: CASSQAFDRRSVPRGNTIYF. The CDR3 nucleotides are TGTGCCAGCAGCCAAGCCTTTGACAGGCGTAGTGTCCCACGTGGAAACACCATATATTTT.